These 27 T cell receptor beta chains came from one sample sequenced in a study of shared clonotypes between healthy human individuals. CD45RO-negative cells were positively selected for CCR7, leaving out terminally differentiated effector memory CD45RA+ cells. Measured with immunoSEQ multiplex PCR; TCRdb has only the in-frame clones, and not every one. Among over 2 million clones listed, approximately 95% were seen once. Input material: naive CD8+ T cells sorted from blood. Receptors originate from a man aged 18-30 years in good health.

In regard to this clone: In the same sample, other DNA sequences code for this CDR3. This chain uses TRBV4-1 with TRBJ1-4, with 7 bases matching TRBD1. Unmatched junction bases numbered 3, after V lost 6 bases and J lost 2 bases. CDR3 length equals 14 residues. Germline V gene data show CDR1 as MGHRA and CDR2 as YSYEKL. As DNA, the CDR3 is TGCGCCAGCAGTCCGACAGGGACTAATGAAAAACTGTTTTTT. Translation gives CASSPTGTNEKLFF.

The chain combines TRBV6-1 with TRBJ1-1; D call uncertain. This CDR3 has 16 amino acids. Looked up from germline, CDR1 is MNHNS and CDR2 is SASEGT. V lost 1 base and J lost 0, with 12 bases in between. The DNA of the CDR3 is TGTGCCAGCAGTGAAGGGCGAATAGGCTTGAACACTGAAGCTTTCTTT. It is translated as CASSEGRIGLNTEAFF.

The chain joins TRBV2 to TRBJ2-7; TRBD2 might be the D (6 bases). The CDR3 runs 15 residues. Germline values: CDR1 SNHLY, CDR2 FYNNEI. Trimming pared 2 bases from V and 2 bases from J, leaving 13 bases between. CDR3 sequence reads: CASSEYPGEAYEQYF. In nucleotides, the CDR3 is TGTGCCAGCAGTGAATACCCGGGAGAGGCCTACGAGCAGTACTTC.

This chain uses TRBV7-9 with TRBJ2-1; unclear D gene. V lost 5 bases and J lost 3, with 11 bases in between. The length of the CDR3 is 14 residues. CDR1 and CDR2 (germline): SEHNR, FQNEAQ (reference sequence). The CDR3: CASSPVGYYNEQFF. The DNA of the CDR3 is TGTGCCAGCAGCCCGGTTGGCTACTACAATGAGCAGTTCTTC.

The chain links TRBV4-1 to TRBJ2-7; the match to TRBD1 covers 8 bases. There are 16 residues in the CDR3. CDR1 and CDR2 (germline): MGHRA, YSYEKL. Germline trimming cut 2 bases from V and 5 bases from J; bases unmatched to any gene: 11. CDR3 sequence: CASSQIGPRGPDEQYF. In DNA, the CDR3 is TGCGCCAGCAGCCAAATCGGACCCAGGGGGCCGGACGAGCAGTACTTC.

This clone was seen a single time. The chain has TRBV7-2 and TRBJ1-1, with a possible D match to TRBD1 (5 bases). Germline-derived CDR1 and CDR2 are SGHTA and FQGNSA. The CDR3 is made up of 13 amino acids. V lost 5 bases and J 4 bases, leaving 11 bases between the germline ends. CDR3 sequence reads: CASSPAGGTEAFF. Here the CDR3 DNA reads TGTGCCAGCAGCCCAGCGGGGGGCACTGAAGCTTTCTTT.

J is TRBJ2-7 and V is TRBV4-1; 8 bases are shared with TRBD2. The CDR3 totals 16 residues. Trimming took 1 base from V and 1 from J; bases not matched to a gene: 6. Germline CDR1 and CDR2: MGHRA and YSYEKL. The CDR3 protein is CASSQGYSGDSYEQYF. Here the CDR3 DNA reads TGCGCCAGCAGCCAAGGGTATAGCGGGGATTCCTACGAGCAGTACTTC.

This chain connects TRBV6-1 to TRBJ2-2; tentatively, D is TRBD2 (7 bases). There are 15 residues in the CDR3. Trimming left V 2 bases short and J 5 bases short, with 12 bases between. Germline V CDR1 and CDR2: MNHNS, SASEGT. In DNA, the CDR3 is TGTGCCAGCAGTGAAACCAGGGGAGGGACCGGGGAGCTGTTTTTT. Translation: CASSETRGGTGELFF.

The rearrangement uses TRBV29-1 and TRBJ2-5; 8 bases are a match to TRBD1. CDR3 length equals 12 residues. Trimming took 4 bases from V and 5 from J; bases not matched to a gene: 3. Germline assignment: CDR1 SQVTM and CDR2 ANQGSEA. CDR3 region: CSVGGQVETQYF. In DNA, the CDR3 is TGCAGCGTTGGGGGACAGGTGGAGACCCAGTACTTC.

The sample holds one count of this clone. This chain uses TRBV15 with TRBJ2-4; D uncertain. V shed 4 bases and J shed 1 base, with 5 bases lying between them. The CDR3 runs 13 residues. Germline CDR1 reads LNHNV; CDR2 reads YYDKDF (reference sequence). The CDR3 nucleotides read TGTGCCACCAGCACCGAGGCCAAAAACATTCAGTACTTC. Residues: CATSTEAKNIQYF.

The chain uses TRBV13 and TRBJ2-1; 16 bases are shared with TRBD2. The V segment lost 5 bases and the J segment 9 bases; nucleotides outside the gene matches: 7. The CDR3 is 16 residues long. Per germline, CDR1 PRHDT and CDR2 FYEKMQ (reference sequence). In DNA form, the CDR3 reads TGTGCCAGCAGCCCGGGACTAGCGGGAGGGGCGGGTGAGCAGTTCTTC. Translated: CASSPGLAGGAGEQFF.

The chain carries TRBV27 and TRBJ2-1, with 7 bases that match TRBD2. Germline CDR1 is MNHEY and CDR2 is SMNVEV (reference sequence). With 4 bases clipped from V and 10 bases from J, the junction kept 7 bases outside the gene matches. The CDR3 sequence is 13 residues long. The CDR3 loop reads CASSWAGEYEQFF. CDR3 in DNA: TGTGCCAGCAGTTGGGCGGGAGAATACGAGCAGTTCTTC.

The chain combines TRBV16 with TRBJ2-1, with D tentatively TRBD1 (5 bases). This CDR3 region has 14 residues. Germline assignment: CDR1 KGHSY and CDR2 FQNENV. V gave up 0 bases and J gave up 6 bases, with 9 bases separating them. CDR3 region: CASSQSQGSNEQFF. CDR3 nucleotide sequence: TGTGCCAGCAGCCAATCTCAGGGATCCAATGAGCAGTTCTTC.

This clone was detected once. The V call is TRBV7-9, the J call TRBJ1-3; D gene unclear. Germline loops: CDR1 SEHNR, CDR2 FQNEAQ (reference sequence). V was shortened by 3 bases and J by 8 bases, with 11 bases between the two germline ends. This CDR3 is 13 amino acids long. In DNA form, the CDR3 reads TGTGCCAGCAGCTTCGGCAGAGAGGACACCATATATTTT. It codes for CASSFGREDTIYF.

This CDR3 reads CASSSWGTDTQYF. The CDR3, as DNA: TGTGCCAGCAGTTCATGGGGCACAGATACGCAGTATTTT. The chain couples TRBV6-1 to TRBJ2-3; the D is unclear. Between the trimmed V and J ends, which lost 5 bases and 1 base, there was a span of 7 bases. CDR1 and CDR2 from the germline V gene are MNHNS and SASEGT. The CDR3 extends over 13 amino acids.

The chain employs TRBV4-1 and TRBJ2-7, with D unresolved. V was pared by 2 bases and J by 0 bases, with 14 bases between. Germline lookup yields CDR1 MGHRA and CDR2 YSYEKL. The CDR3 length is 16 residues. The CDR3 nucleotides are TGCGCCAGCAGCCAAAAAGTACTCTCTGGCTCCTACGAGCAGTACTTC. It is translated as CASSQKVLSGSYEQYF.

This chain links TRBV4-3 with TRBJ1-2, with TRBD1 matching over 7 bases. V was clipped by 1 base and J by 8 bases; unmatched bases: 7. In germline, CDR1 is LGHNA, CDR2 YSLEER. This CDR3 is 14 amino acids long. Here the CDR3 reads CASSQGQGRAGYTF. CDR3 nucleotide sequence: TGCGCCAGCAGCCAAGGACAGGGCCGTGCCGGCTACACCTTC.

The CDR3 DNA follows: TGTGCCAGCAGTTATACAGGGGCCCTCACCGGGGAGCTGTTTTTT. The encoded protein is CASSYTGALTGELFF. This chain uses TRBV11-2 with TRBJ2-2; 7 bases are shared with TRBD1. The CDR3 is 15 residues long. Germline V lookup: CDR1 SGHAT, CDR2 FQNNGV. Germline trimming cut 6 bases from V and 4 bases from J; bases unmatched to any gene: 8.

The rearrangement uses TRBV21-1 and TRBJ2-7; TRBD1, the D gene given by the table, was not confirmed from the DNA. TRBV21-1 is shown as a pseudogene. This CDR3 has 16 residues. The CDR3 reads CASSKVAGTGGCEQYF. CDR3 nucleotides: TGTGCCAGCAGCAAAGTGGCCGGGACAGGGGGCTGCGAGCAGTACTTC.

The chain employs TRBV5-1 and TRBJ2-7, with TRBD1 matching 7 bases. The J segment lost 1 base and the V segment lost 7 bases, leaving 8 bases of the junction unmatched. Germline CDR1 and CDR2: SGHRS and YFSETQ. CDR3 length: 14 residues. The CDR3 nucleotides read TGCGCCAGCCATCGGGACAGCTATTCCTACGAGCAGTACTTC. Protein product: CASHRDSYSYEQYF.

The table lists this clone with a count of one. The chain joins TRBV7-9 to TRBJ1-3, with 8 bases lining up with TRBD1. This CDR3 has 14 residues. Germline lookup yields CDR1 SEHNR and CDR2 FQNEAQ (reference sequence). Trimming cost V 7 bases and J 4 bases; bases outside gene matches: 6. Written as DNA, the CDR3 is TGTGCCAGCACCGCGGACAGGGAAGGAAACACCATATATTTT. As protein: CASTADREGNTIYF.

The chain links TRBV5-1 to TRBJ1-2; no definite D call. This CDR3 is 14 amino acids long. Germline V gives CDR1 SGHRS, CDR2 YFSETQ. Trimming pared 4 bases from V and 8 bases from J, leaving 18 bases between. CDR3 DNA sequence: TGCGCCAGCAGCCCTCTGGACGGTCAGCTAGGCTACACCTTC. Its protein product is CASSPLDGQLGYTF.

This clone showed up just once. The chain couples TRBV4-1 to TRBJ2-7, with D maybe TRBD2 (7 bases). CDR1 and CDR2 (germline): MGHRA, YSYEKL. The length of the CDR3 is 13 residues. The germline V and J ends were trimmed by 4 bases and 5 bases, with 12 bases remaining between them. As DNA, the CDR3 is TGCGCCAGCAGCCTGAGGGGGGGAGACGAGCAGTACTTC. Translation gives CASSLRGGDEQYF.

The V gene is TRBV4-3, the J gene TRBJ2-1; D is unresolved. This CDR3 is built from 16 residues. The germline CDR1 and CDR2 sequences are LGHNA and YSLEER. V lost 2 bases and J lost 7, with 18 bases in between. Here the CDR3 reads CASSQKDPIVLNEQFF. The DNA of the CDR3 is TGCGCCAGCAGCCAAAAGGATCCGATAGTTCTTAATGAGCAGTTCTTC.

The chain is built from TRBV9 and TRBJ2-7; D tentatively reads TRBD1 or TRBD2 (5 bases each). Germline-derived CDR1 and CDR2 are SGDLS and YYNGEE. Trimming removed 0 bases from V and 12 bases from J, with 13 bases in between. The CDR3 has 12 amino acids. This CDR3 is CASSVARGQGYF. Written as DNA, the CDR3 is TGTGCCAGCAGCGTAGCTAGAGGGCAGGGGTACTTC.

In its sample, this clone was seen once. V is TRBV11-2 and J is TRBJ2-1; 13 bases fit TRBD2. Trimming cost V 3 bases and J 4 bases; bases outside gene matches: 3. The germline CDR1 and CDR2 sequences are SGHAT and FQNNGV. The length of the CDR3 is 16 residues. CDR3 bases: TGTGCCAGCAGCTTCGGACTAGCGGGAGTTTACAATGAGCAGTTCTTC. It encodes CASSFGLAGVYNEQFF.

A note on this clone: Distinct nucleotide sequences in the sample also encode this CDR3. The V gene is TRBV27, the J gene TRBJ1-6; D not resolved. V gave up 0 bases and J gave up 8 bases, with 5 bases separating them. The CDR3 consists of 13 residues. Germline-derived CDR1 and CDR2 are MNHEY and SMNVEV (reference sequence). The DNA for the CDR3 is TGTGCCAGCAGTTTATCTGGGGATTCACCCCTCCACTTT. As protein: CASSLSGDSPLHF.